Below are 23 T cell receptor beta chains sequenced from a single sample in a study of T cell responses to AZD1222 COVID-19 vaccine. The repertoire was sequenced with immunoSEQ multiplex PCR; TCRdb's copy has only in-frame clones and lacks some. This table has 84,000 or so clones, 80% to 90% appearing once. Specimen: peripheral blood, collected on day 0 of AZD1222 vaccination. The origin of the receptors is an adult in good health.

V is TRBV11-1 and J is TRBJ1-1, with D uncertain. V was trimmed by 7 bases and J by 0 bases, leaving 9 bases between them. This CDR3 spans 13 amino acids. From germline, CDR1 is SGHAT and CDR2 FQDESV (reference sequence). The CDR3: CASNLGMNTEAFF. The CDR3 DNA is TGTGCCAGCAATCTGGGGATGAACACTGAAGCTTTCTTT.

The V call is TRBV11-3, the J call TRBJ2-3; the D gene could be TRBD1 or TRBD2 (7 bases each). The germline V and J ends were trimmed by 1 base and 4 bases, with 15 bases remaining between them. CDR1 and CDR2 (germline): SGHNT, YENEEA. The CDR3 runs to 16 residues. This CDR3 is CASSLGQGGYADTQYF. The CDR3 bases are TGTGCCAGCAGCTTAGGACAGGGAGGGTACGCAGATACGCAGTATTTT. Full variable domain (remainder filled in from reference TRBV11-3 and TRBJ2-3): EAGVVQSPRYKIIEKKQPVAFWCNPISGHNTLYWYLQNLGQGPELLIRYENEEAVDDSQLPKDRFSAERLKGVDSTLKIQPAELGDSAVYLCASSLGQGGYADTQYFGPGTRLTVL.

The rearrangement joins TRBV30 to TRBJ1-2, with 9 bases aligning to TRBD1. Germline V gives CDR1 GTSNPN, CDR2 SVGIG (reference sequence). CDR3 length equals 14 residues. The V gene end was trimmed by 4 bases and the J gene end by 5 bases; junction bases not matched to a gene: 8. The CDR3 sequence: CAWTGQGGWYGYTF. The CDR3 nucleotides read TGTGCCTGGACGGGACAGGGTGGTTGGTATGGCTACACCTTC.

J is TRBJ1-2 and V is TRBV5-4; D is unclear. Between the trimmed V and J ends, which lost 5 bases and 4 bases, there was a span of 18 bases. The CDR3 has 15 amino acids. Germline V gene data show CDR1 as SGHNT and CDR2 as YYREEE (reference sequence). The CDR3 nucleotides read TGTGCCAGCAGTGGGCAGAGGGCGGTAGGCTATGGCTACACCTTC. It is translated as CASSGQRAVGYGYTF.

This clone was seen once. The rearrangement links TRBV18 to TRBJ2-7; TRBD1 matches 10 bases. Germline V gene data show CDR1 as KGHSH and CDR2 as LQKENI. V lost 6 bases, J lost 4 bases, and 12 bases stayed unmatched. CDR3 length equals 16 residues. The CDR3 region is CASSPLPGQGSYEQYF. Here the CDR3 DNA reads TGTGCCAGCTCGCCCCTCCCGGGACAGGGGAGTTACGAGCAGTACTTC.

The rearrangement uses TRBV6-5 and TRBJ2-7; 7 positions match TRBD1. This CDR3 comprises 12 residues. Trimming cost V 5 bases and J 6 bases; bases outside gene matches: 4. CDR1 MNHEY and CDR2 SVGAGI come from the germline V gene. This chain's CDR3 is CASSRPGGEQYF. The CDR3 nucleotides are TGTGCCAGCAGTCGTCCAGGGGGCGAGCAGTACTTC.

In its sample, this clone was seen a few times. The chain couples TRBV2 to TRBJ1-3; weak D call: TRBD1 (6 bases). Germline assignment: CDR1 SNHLY and CDR2 FYNNEI. The CDR3 contains 15 residues. V was pared by 2 bases and J by 1 base, with 9 bases between. This CDR3 reads CASSENGQSGNTIYF. In DNA form, the CDR3 reads TGTGCCAGCAGTGAAAATGGACAGTCTGGAAACACCATATATTTT.

The chain joins TRBV27 to TRBJ1-5, with a tentative D call TRBD1 (5 bases). Trimming cost V 4 bases and J 2 bases, with 12 bases left between them. This CDR3 region has 15 residues. Looked up from germline, CDR1 is MNHEY and CDR2 is SMNVEV (reference sequence). As DNA, the CDR3 is TGTGCCAGCAGTTCAGGGAGGATGGGCAATCAGCCCCAGCATTTT. It specifies CASSSGRMGNQPQHF.

Judged by abundance, this clone is medium-sized (0.01 to 0.1%). V and J are TRBV4-1 and TRBJ2-7, with 10 bases aligning to TRBD1. Germline CDR1 MGHRA, CDR2 YSYEKL. Trimming cost V 3 bases and J 5 bases; bases outside gene matches: 7. CDR3 length: 15 residues. DNA of the CDR3: TGCGCCAGCAGCCACCAGACAGGGGGCACGGACGAGCAGTACTTC. Its translation is CASSHQTGGTDEQYF.

The rearrangement joins TRBV11-2 to TRBJ1-1; D possibly corresponds to TRBD1 (6 bases). Between the trimmed V and J ends, which lost 3 bases and 1 base, there was a span of 9 bases. The CDR3 is 14 residues long. Germline-derived CDR1 and CDR2 are SGHAT and FQNNGV. The CDR3 region has the DNA TGTGCCAGCAGCTTCGCAGGGGAGAACACTGAAGCTTTCTTT. Its protein product is CASSFAGENTEAFF.

The rearrangement uses TRBV28 and TRBJ2-3; no clear D gene. The length of the CDR3 is 13 residues. The V and J ends lost 1 base and 6 bases respectively, with 8 bases between them. Germline V lookup: CDR1 MDHEN, CDR2 SYDVKM. CDR3 amino acids: CASSLSPADTQYF. Written as DNA, the CDR3 is TGTGCCAGCAGTTTATCACCCGCCGATACGCAGTATTTT.

CDR3 DNA sequence: TGTGCCAGCAGGAAGGGAGGCAATCAGCCCCAGCATTTT. Its translation is CASRKGGNQPQHF. The rearrangement uses TRBV28 and TRBJ1-5; D is undetermined. CDR1 MDHEN and CDR2 SYDVKM come from the germline V gene. The CDR3 contains 13 residues. V was pared by 6 bases and J by 2 bases, with 8 bases between. Complete variable domain (other parts from reference TRBV28 and TRBJ1-5): DVKVTQSSRYLVKRTGEKVFLECVQDMDHENMFWYRQDPGLGLRLIYFSYDVKMKEKGDIPEGYSVSREKKERFSLILESASTNQTSMYLCASRKGGNQPQHFGDGTRLSIL.

In its sample, this clone was seen a few times. The genes are TRBV11-3 and TRBJ2-3, with TRBD1 identical over 10 bases. From germline, CDR1 is SGHNT and CDR2 YENEEA. V was clipped by 5 bases and J by 3 bases; unmatched bases: 5. The CDR3 extends over 15 amino acids. This CDR3 reads CASSPLDRGTDTQYF. CDR3 coding DNA: TGTGCCAGCAGCCCCCTGGACAGGGGGACAGATACGCAGTATTTT.

The gene calls are TRBV4-1 and TRBJ2-7, with TRBD1 matching 7 bases. J gave up 3 bases and V 1 base, and 6 bases lay outside the gene matches. CDR1 is MGHRA and CDR2 is YSYEKL in the germline V gene. The CDR3 consists of 15 residues. CDR3 amino acids: CASSQGLTGNYEQYF. The CDR3, as DNA: TGCGCCAGCAGCCAAGGCCTGACAGGGAACTACGAGCAGTACTTC.

This clone was counted between two and nine times. This chain uses TRBV28 with TRBJ2-5, with 10 bases aligning to TRBD1. V was clipped by 4 bases and J by 4 bases; unmatched bases: 9. The CDR3 sequence is 16 residues long. Per germline, CDR1 MDHEN and CDR2 SYDVKM. CDR3 nucleotide sequence: TGTGCCAGCAGTTCATGGGACAGGGGTGGATCAGAGACCCAGTACTTC. This codes for CASSSWDRGGSETQYF.

The chain combines TRBV11-3 with TRBJ1-6; possible D gene TRBD1, 5 bases. Germline-derived CDR1 and CDR2 are SGHNT and YENEEA. The V end lost 5 bases, the J end lost 10 bases, and 18 bases lay between the germline ends. This CDR3 has 15 amino acids. CDR3 amino acids: CASSPARAVSSPLHF. DNA of the CDR3: TGTGCCAGCAGCCCTGCCAGGGCCGTGTCCTCACCCCTCCACTTT.

Only one count was recorded for this clone. The chain uses TRBV5-4 and TRBJ1-2, with 9 bases aligning to TRBD1. The CDR3 has 17 residues. V dropped 0 bases and J dropped 2; count of bases not matched to a gene: 8. Germline V gene data show CDR1 as SGHNT and CDR2 as YYREEE (reference sequence). The CDR3 DNA sequence: TGTGCCAGCAGCTTGGCTCACGGACAGGGGCCCAACTATGGCTACACCTTC. Its translation: CASSLAHGQGPNYGYTF.

This clone appeared a single time. The rearrangement joins TRBV19 to TRBJ2-7; the match to TRBD2 covers 8 bases. The germline gives CDR1 LNHDA, CDR2 SQIVND (reference sequence). V shed 1 base and J 5 bases; nucleotides not matched to a gene: 7. The CDR3 covers 15 residues. The CDR3 is CASSIAAGGGDEQYF. The CDR3 DNA is TGTGCCAGTAGTATAGCGGCGGGGGGCGGAGACGAGCAGTACTTC. The full variable domain, in which reference TRBV19 and TRBJ2-7 provide the parts outside the CDR3, is DGGITQSPKYLFRKEGQNVTLSCEQNLNHDAMYWYRQDPGQGLRLIYYSQIVNDFQKGDIAEGYSVSREKKESFPLTVTSAQKNPTAFYLCASSIAAGGGDEQYFGPGTRLTVT.

This clone appeared a single time. This sequence joins TRBV29-1 and TRBJ2-7; 8 bases align to TRBD1. J lost 3 bases, V lost 6 bases, and 13 bases had no gene match. The CDR3 has 15 residues. Germline loops: CDR1 SQVTM, CDR2 ANQGSEA. The CDR3 reads CSVGTGYDPLYEQYF. Written as DNA, the CDR3 is TGCAGCGTGGGGACAGGCTATGACCCCCTCTACGAGCAGTACTTC.

The V and J genes are TRBV11-2 and TRBJ2-5, with 8 bases lining up with TRBD1. The CDR3 contains 13 residues. J was trimmed by 5 bases and V by 3 bases; bases with no gene match: 2. CDR1 SGHAT and CDR2 FQNNGV come from the germline V gene. CDR3: CASSFGQGETQYF. CDR3 sequence (DNA): TGTGCCAGCAGCTTCGGACAGGGCGAGACCCAGTACTTC.

This clone was picked up one time. The V and J genes are TRBV18 and TRBJ2-5, with a possible D match to TRBD1 (5 bases). Trimming took off 4 bases at V and 5 bases at J, with 14 bases between the two ends. The CDR3 loop spans 14 amino acids. Germline loops: CDR1 KGHSH, CDR2 LQKENI. The CDR3 coding sequence is TGTGCCAGCTCACTTCAGGGTATGTTGGAGACCCAGTACTTC. It is translated as CASSLQGMLETQYF.

V and J are TRBV11-2 and TRBJ2-1; 11 nucleotides match TRBD2. CDR1 is SGHAT, CDR2 FQNNGV, per germline. V was clipped by 3 bases and J by 3 bases; unmatched bases: 4. This CDR3 is 16 amino acids long. The CDR3 region is CASSFRLAGGYNEQFF. CDR3 nucleotide sequence: TGTGCCAGCAGCTTTAGGCTAGCGGGGGGCTACAATGAGCAGTTCTTC.

The chain recombines TRBV28 with TRBJ2-7; possible D gene TRBD1, 6 bases. This CDR3 contains 15 residues. Germline loops: CDR1 MDHEN, CDR2 SYDVKM. Trimming shortened V by 4 bases and J by 1 base, and 14 bases separated the two germline ends. In DNA form, the CDR3 reads TGTGCCAGCAGTTCACAGGGCCGTCTATCCTACGAGCAGTACTTC. This gives the protein CASSSQGRLSYEQYF. Complete variable domain (other parts from reference TRBV28 and TRBJ2-7): DVKVTQSSRYLVKRTGEKVFLECVQDMDHENMFWYRQDPGLGLRLIYFSYDVKMKEKGDIPEGYSVSREKKERFSLILESASTNQTSMYLCASSSQGRLSYEQYFGPGTRLTVT.